This passage covers 20 T cell receptor beta chains from one sample sequenced in a study of T cells in Graves' hyperthyroidism and ophthalmopathy. TCR beta CDR3 regions were amplified from RNA. HTBI primers were the set used in a first-round RT-PCR of the TCR CDR3. From the multiplex PCR reads, TCRdb called clonotypes with MiXCR, one entry per CDR3 protein. Found here are approximately 370,000 distinct CDR3 sequences, approximately 18% of them singletons; the top ten hold roughly 35%. The sequenced material came from blood. The receptors here all came from a woman in her thirties with Graves' hyperthyroidism that later progressed to Graves' ophthalmopathy.

Notes on this clonotype: A read error is possible here, since a much larger clone lies one base away. This sequence joins TRBV20-1 and TRBJ2-1, with 11 bases matching TRBD2. The CDR3 length is 16 residues. Germline CDR1 DFQATT, CDR2 SNEGSKA (reference sequence). CDR3 residues: CSALAGGLSSYNEQCF. CDR3 nucleotides: TGCAGTGCTCTAGCGGGGGGCTTAAGCTCCTACAATGAGCAGTGCTTC.

In its sample, this clonotype was seen a few times. V and J are TRBV5-1 and TRBJ2-1; TRBD2 aligns across 7 bases. This CDR3 region has 16 residues. V was clipped by 4 bases and J by 3 bases; unmatched bases: 10. The V gene's germline CDR1 is SGHRS and CDR2 YFSETQ. The CDR3 DNA sequence: TGCGCCAGCAGCCCTAACACTGGCGGGAGCTACAATGAGCAGTTCTTC. Translated, it gives CASSPNTGGSYNEQFF.

This clonotype was observed at least ten times. This chain links TRBV30 with TRBJ2-2; TRBD1 agrees at 10 bases. The germline CDR1 and CDR2 sequences are GTSNPN and SVGIG (reference sequence). This CDR3 contains 16 residues. V shed 3 bases and J 3 bases; nucleotides not matched to a gene: 7. This CDR3 reads CAWRDRTGGYTGELFF. The DNA for the CDR3 is TGTGCCTGGAGGGACCGGACAGGGGGATACACCGGGGAGCTGTTTTTT.

This clonotype was counted many times. The rearrangement uses TRBV10-2 and TRBJ2-1; TRBD1 agrees at 7 bases. Germline values: CDR1 WSHSY, CDR2 SAAADI. Germline trimming cut 3 bases from V and 9 bases from J; bases unmatched to any gene: 5. This CDR3 spans 13 amino acids. CDR3 DNA sequence: TGCGCCAGCAGTGAATCGACAGGGTTTGAGCAGTTCTTC. It specifies CASSESTGFEQFF.

This clonotype was seen many times. The V call is TRBV2, the J call TRBJ2-6; D is undetermined. The CDR3 length is 15 residues. Trimming left V 6 bases short and J 0 bases short, with 9 bases between. The germline V gene has CDR1 SNHLY and CDR2 FYNNEI. CDR3 loop: CASSGLSSGANVLTF. The CDR3 DNA is TGTGCCAGCAGCGGCCTAAGCTCTGGGGCCAACGTCCTGACTTTC.

This clonotype has ten or more counts. The genes are TRBV29-1 and TRBJ2-1, with 7 positions matching TRBD2. The germline CDR1 and CDR2 sequences are SQVTM and ANQGSEA. The CDR3 loop spans 16 amino acids. With V trimmed by 2 bases and J by 4 bases, 11 bases remained unmatched. DNA of the CDR3: TGCAGCGTTGAAACATCGCGGCGGGAGAATTACAATGAGCAGTTCTTC. Its translation is CSVETSRRENYNEQFF.

Notes on this clonotype: This may come from a read error, since a much larger clone is one base off. This chain connects TRBV27 to TRBJ2-7; D perhaps matches TRBD2 (6 bases). The CDR3 totals 14 residues. Trimming took 1 base from V and 3 from J, leaving 10 bases between them. Per germline, CDR1 MNHEY and CDR2 SMNVEV (reference sequence). The CDR3 spells CASSLLGGIYEQYF. In nucleotides, the CDR3 is TGTGCCAGCAGTTTATTGGGGGGAATCTACGAGCAGTACTTC.

This clonotype was seen at least ten times. This chain connects TRBV6-1 to TRBJ2-4; D possibly matches TRBD1 or TRBD2 (5 bases each). CDR3 length: 15 amino acids. Germline V gene data show CDR1 as MNHNS and CDR2 as SASEGT. V lost 5 bases and J 7 bases, leaving 18 bases between the germline ends. Here the CDR3 DNA reads TGTGCCAGCAGTAACCTCGTGGGGACGAACAACATTCAGTACTTC. Amino acids: CASSNLVGTNNIQYF.

This chain connects TRBV4-1 to TRBJ2-2; TRBD2 is a possible D gene (6 bases). CDR1 and CDR2 (germline): MGHRA, YSYEKL. Trimming took off 1 base at V and 0 bases at J, with 18 bases between the two ends. The CDR3 contains 19 residues. The CDR3 DNA is TGCGCCAGCAGCCAAGCACCCCAGCGGGCTCGCGCGAACACCGGGGAGCTGTTTTTT. It codes for CASSQAPQRARANTGELFF.

This clonotype was observed at least ten times. DNA of the CDR3: TGTGCCAGCAGCCTCCGTGGTACGAATGAGCAGTTCTTC. It specifies CASSLRGTNEQFF. The rearrangement joins TRBV7-9 to TRBJ2-1; D unclear. This CDR3 spans 13 amino acids. V was pared by 5 bases and J by 7 bases, with 12 bases between. Germline assignment: CDR1 SEHNR and CDR2 FQNEAQ (reference sequence).

This clonotype was observed a handful of times. This chain joins TRBV28 and TRBJ1-4; possibly TRBD1 for D (5 bases). This CDR3 has 13 residues. Germline values: CDR1 MDHEN, CDR2 SYDVKM. V lost 3 bases and J 12 bases, leaving 14 bases between the germline ends. CDR3 residues: CASSLKDIEELFF. DNA of the CDR3: TGTGCCAGCAGTTTGAAGGACATAGAAGAACTGTTTTTT.

The rearrangement uses TRBV24-1 and TRBJ1-5, with TRBD1 as a possible D gene (6 bases). The CDR3 loop spans 16 amino acids. The germline V and J ends were trimmed by 7 bases and 1 base, with 16 bases remaining between them. CDR1 is KGHDR, CDR2 SFDVKD, per germline. The CDR3 nucleotides are TGTGCCACCAGCCCCGGGAGGGGGTTAAGCAATCAGCCCCAGCATTTT. It translates to CATSPGRGLSNQPQHF.

The sample holds many counts of this clonotype. V is TRBV12-3 or TRBV12-4 and J is TRBJ2-3, with D possibly being TRBD2 (5 bases). The CDR3 totals 14 residues. The V and J ends lost 3 bases and 6 bases respectively, with 13 bases between them. In DNA form, the CDR3 reads TGTGCCAGCAGTTTCTCCGGGGAAGTGGATACGCAGTATTTT. It specifies CASSFSGEVDTQYF.

This clonotype came up many times. The chain joins TRBV3-1 to TRBJ2-2; D remains ambiguous. Trimming pared 2 bases from V and 7 bases from J, leaving 17 bases between. Germline-derived CDR1 and CDR2 are LGHDT and YNNKEL (reference sequence). The CDR3 is made up of 16 amino acids. The CDR3 loop is CASSQFSRRPGGELFF. In DNA form, the CDR3 reads TGTGCCAGCAGCCAATTTAGCAGACGGCCTGGCGGGGAGCTGTTTTTT.

A few counts support this clonotype. Compared with germline, one end of the junction differs, possibly owing to a read error. The gene calls are TRBV5-5 and TRBJ1-2, with D possibly matching TRBD1 (6 bases). Germline V gene lookup returns CDR1 SGHKS and CDR2 YYEKEE (reference sequence). CDR3 length: 16 residues. CDR3 protein: CASSLDGIGGNYAYTF. The DNA of the CDR3 is TGTGCCAGCAGCTTAGACGGGATAGGGGGAAACTATGCCTACACCTTC. Based on the CDR3 plus reference TRBV5-5 and TRBJ1-2, the full variable domain is DAGVTQSPTHLIKTRGQQVTLRCSPISGHKSVSWYQQVLGQGPQFIFQYYEKEERGRGNFPDRFSARQFPNYSSELNVNALLLGDSALYLCASSLDGIGGNYAYTFGSGTRLTVV.

A note on this clonotype: This may be a read error, as it is one base from a much larger clone. Because it lacks the conserved phenylalanine or tryptophan at the end, this CDR3 is likely a read error. V and J are TRBV19 and TRBJ2-1; 7 nucleotides match TRBD1. V shed 8 bases, J shed 3 bases, and the junction held 7 bases outside the gene matches. The CDR3 consists of 14 residues. CDR1 LNHDA and CDR2 SQIVND come from the germline V gene (reference sequence). CDR3 sequence (DNA): TGTGCCAGTCAGACAGGGTTCGGCTACAATGAGCAGTTCTCC. Translation: CASQTGFGYNEQFS.

This clonotype was picked up many times. V gene TRBV20-1 combines with J gene TRBJ2-1; tentatively, D is TRBD1 (6 bases). The ends were cut back, 0 bases at V and 4 bases at J, with 13 bases in the middle. The length of the CDR3 is 15 residues. CDR1 and CDR2 (germline): DFQATT, SNEGSKA (reference sequence). The CDR3 here is CSARDPYRAYNEQFF. In DNA, the CDR3 is TGCAGTGCTAGAGATCCCTACAGGGCGTACAATGAGCAGTTCTTC.

The chain employs TRBV27 and TRBJ2-7, with D perhaps matching TRBD1 or TRBD2 (5 bases each). V was cut by 3 bases and J by 6 bases, with 15 bases left in between. The CDR3 is 14 amino acids. From germline, CDR1 is MNHEY and CDR2 SMNVEV (reference sequence). CDR3 DNA sequence: TGTGCCAGCAGTTTCGGGTCTGGGGGTACCGAGCAGTACTTC. Protein: CASSFGSGGTEQYF.

V and J are TRBV4-2 and TRBJ2-7; 12 positions match TRBD2. Germline V lookup: CDR1 LGHNA, CDR2 YNFKEQ. The length of the CDR3 is 17 residues. Trimming removed 0 bases from V and 3 bases from J; junction bases left unmatched: 6. Here the CDR3 DNA reads TGTGCCAGCAGCCAAGATGATTGGACTAGCGGGGTCTACGAGCAGTACTTC. It specifies CASSQDDWTSGVYEQYF.

In its sample, this clonotype was seen a few times. This rearrangement joins TRBV25-1 to TRBJ1-1; D not certain. CDR1 is MGHDK, CDR2 SYGVNS, per germline. Between the trimmed V and J ends, which lost 8 bases and 2 bases, there was a span of 9 bases. The CDR3 has 12 amino acids. The CDR3 region has the DNA TGTGCCAGCTTGGATCTTAACACTGAAGCTTTCTTT. Its translation: CASLDLNTEAFF.